The T cell receptor beta chain under discussion was sequenced for a study of blood T cell repertoires in COVID-19. The CDR3 is 15 residues long. The germline CDR1 and CDR2 sequences are SGHTA and FQGNSA. V gave up 3 bases and J gave up 4 bases, with 12 bases separating them. Assay: immunoSEQ multiplex PCR; the TCRdb copy retains only in-frame clones and omits some. This sample yields tens of thousands of clones, of which around 84% are seen a single time; 30% to 40% belongs to the top ten. Material: peripheral blood. The receptor comes from a man of 80 years or more with acute or convalescent COVID-19. V is TRBV7-2 and J is TRBJ2-2; D possibly corresponds to TRBD2 (5 bases). CDR3 coding DNA: TGTGCCAGCAGCTTGCGGGCGGGCTTCACCGGGGAGCTGTTTTTT. Translating gives CASSLRAGFTGELFF.